Listed here are 24 T cell receptor beta chains from one sample, sequenced in a study of technical replicates of blood from a handful of donors. Sequencing was performed with immunoSEQ multiplex PCR; in TCRdb, only in-frame clones are kept and a portion is missing. The sample records about 93,000 clones, around 95% being singletons. Specimen: T cells isolated from PBMCs. These receptors were obtained from a human donor in good health.

In DNA, the CDR3 is TGCGCCAGCAGTGAGTCTTCAGCGGGACTCGGGGAGACCCAGTACTTC. Amino acids: CASSESSAGLGETQYF. The gene calls are TRBV10-1 and TRBJ2-5, with 7 bases matching TRBD2. Germline V gene sequence: CDR1 WNHNN, CDR2 SYGVQD (reference sequence). CDR3 length equals 16 residues. The junction had 9 bases not matched to a gene; V was cut back by 0 bases and J by 5 bases.

The chain links TRBV29-1 to TRBJ2-7, with a possible D match to TRBD2 (6 bases). The ends were cut back, 4 bases at V and 0 bases at J, with 13 bases in the middle. Germline loops: CDR1 SQVTM, CDR2 ANQGSEA. This CDR3 has 14 amino acids. For the CDR3, the DNA is TGCAGCGTTGCCAGCGCTAGCGTCTCCTACGAGCAGTACTTC. This codes for CSVASASVSYEQYF.

The rearrangement links TRBV5-6 to TRBJ2-1; 13 bases line up with TRBD2. Trimming cost V 4 bases and J 9 bases; bases outside gene matches: 4. This CDR3 spans 14 amino acids. Germline-derived CDR1 and CDR2 are SGHDT and YYEEEE. CDR3 nucleotide sequence: TGTGCCAGCAGCCTGGGACTAGCGGGAACTGAGCAGTTCTTC. It yields the protein CASSLGLAGTEQFF.

The chain has TRBV4-1 and TRBJ2-7; D may be TRBD2 (6 bases). Germline V gene lookup returns CDR1 MGHRA and CDR2 YSYEKL. The V gene lost 0 bases and the J gene lost 1 base, with 10 bases spanning the gap. This CDR3 is built from 15 residues. The CDR3 bases are TGCGCCAGCAGCCAAGAGGCCGGGGGTTCCTACGAGCAGTACTTC. This encodes CASSQEAGGSYEQYF.

The CDR3 sequence: CASSFWDSPMNTEAFF. DNA for the CDR3: TGTGCCAGCAGTTTTTGGGACAGTCCCATGAACACTGAAGCTTTCTTT. This chain uses TRBV28 with TRBJ1-1; 7 bases align to TRBD1. With 3 bases clipped from V and 0 bases from J, the junction kept 7 bases outside the gene matches. Germline CDR1 reads MDHEN; CDR2 reads SYDVKM. CDR3 length: 16 residues.

This chain connects TRBV28 to TRBJ2-7; TRBD1 agrees at 10 bases. The CDR3 length is 15 residues. V trimming: 6 bases; J trimming: 7 bases; junction bases outside the gene matches: 12. Germline CDR1 reads MDHEN; CDR2 reads SYDVKM. The CDR3 reads CASRQTGTGVREQYF. The DNA of the CDR3 is TGTGCCAGCAGGCAAACCGGGACAGGGGTGAGGGAGCAGTACTTC. The full variable domain, completed using reference TRBV28 and TRBJ2-7, is DVKVTQSSRYLVKRTGEKVFLECVQDMDHENMFWYRQDPGLGLRLIYFSYDVKMKEKGDIPEGYSVSREKKERFSLILESASTNQTSMYLCASRQTGTGVREQYFGPGTRLTVT.

A single count supports this clone. V and J are TRBV18 and TRBJ1-2; 7 bases align to TRBD1. Trimming at V came to 5 bases and at J to 1 base, leaving 7 bases not matched to a gene. CDR1 and CDR2 from the germline V gene are KGHSH and LQKENI. The length of the CDR3 is 15 residues. The CDR3 DNA is TGTGCCAGCTCAGGGACAGCGACCAATAACTATGGCTACACCTTC. Its protein is CASSGTATNNYGYTF.

This chain uses TRBV6-1 with TRBJ2-3; 8 bases map to TRBD1. J was trimmed by 4 bases and V by 10 bases; bases with no gene match: 10. The CDR3 consists of 14 residues. CDR1 is MNHNS, CDR2 SASEGT, per germline. The CDR3 coding sequence is TGTGCCATCCACAGGGGGAAGTTGCCAGATACGCAGTATTTT. Protein sequence: CAIHRGKLPDTQYF.

This chain uses TRBV7-2 with TRBJ1-6; 9 positions match TRBD1. V gave up 1 base and J gave up 8 bases; unmatched junction bases: 3. The CDR3 has 15 residues. The germline V gene has CDR1 SGHTA and CDR2 FQGNSA. The CDR3 protein is CASSLGDREYSPLHF. In nucleotides, the CDR3 is TGTGCCAGCAGCTTAGGGGACAGGGAGTATTCACCCCTCCACTTT.

The rearrangement joins TRBV27 to TRBJ2-7; 9 bases agree with TRBD1. The V gene's germline CDR1 is MNHEY and CDR2 SMNVEV (reference sequence). The CDR3 extends over 15 amino acids. After removal of 5 bases from V and 6 bases from J, the junction contained 11 bases not matched to a gene. CDR3 sequence reads: CASSLHWTGASEQYF. The CDR3 coding sequence is TGTGCCAGCAGTCTTCATTGGACAGGGGCCTCCGAGCAGTACTTC.

The J gene is TRBJ2-3, the V gene TRBV6-1, with D tentatively TRBD1 (5 bases). The CDR3 totals 13 residues. With 8 bases removed from V and 4 bases from J, the gap between germline ends came to 13 bases. Germline V gene lookup returns CDR1 MNHNS and CDR2 SASEGT. CDR3 amino acids: CASRWFRADTQYF. CDR3 bases: TGTGCCAGCCGTTGGTTCAGGGCAGATACGCAGTATTTT.

The chain uses TRBV9 and TRBJ2-5, with D possibly TRBD1 on 5 matching bases. V shed 2 bases and J shed 1 base, with 27 bases lying between them. This CDR3 has 20 amino acids. The germline CDR1 and CDR2 sequences are SGDLS and YYNGEE. The CDR3 region has the DNA TGTGCCAGCAGCGTTACGTACACCCCGGCCCCCGGAGACAGCCAAGAGACCCAGTACTTC. Its translation: CASSVTYTPAPGDSQETQYF.

This clone was seen only a few times. The genes are TRBV19 and TRBJ1-1, with a weak D call TRBD1 (6 bases). V was cut by 1 base and J by 3 bases, with 9 bases left in between. The V gene's germline CDR1 is LNHDA and CDR2 SQIVND (reference sequence). CDR3 length: 14 residues. The CDR3 region is CASSIGGPHTEAFF. The CDR3 bases are TGTGCCAGTAGTATAGGGGGGCCTCACACTGAAGCTTTCTTT.

This clone showed up just once. The V gene is TRBV28, the J gene TRBJ2-5, with 7 positions matching TRBD1. The CDR3 has 16 residues. J was trimmed by 3 bases and V by 3 bases; bases with no gene match: 10. Germline V gene lookup returns CDR1 MDHEN and CDR2 SYDVKM. Here the CDR3 DNA reads TGTGCCAGCAGTTTCCCCGGGACAGCCTCAAAAGAGACCCAGTACTTC. It yields the protein CASSFPGTASKETQYF. Looking up the rest from reference TRBV28 and TRBJ2-5 gives the full variable domain: DVKVTQSSRYLVKRTGEKVFLECVQDMDHENMFWYRQDPGLGLRLIYFSYDVKMKEKGDIPEGYSVSREKKERFSLILESASTNQTSMYLCASSFPGTASKETQYFGPGTRLLVL.

V usage is TRBV28 and J usage is TRBJ2-7; D is undetermined. The ends were cut back, 7 bases at V and 0 bases at J, with 10 bases in the middle. The CDR3 is made up of 13 amino acids. Germline CDR1 is MDHEN and CDR2 is SYDVKM. The CDR3 nucleotides read TGTGCCAGCACTACCCAAAGCTCCTACGAGCAGTACTTC. Translation: CASTTQSSYEQYF.

CDR3 in amino acids: CASSIRDTSGNTIYF. CDR3 nucleotide sequence: TGTGCCAGCAGCATACGGGACACCTCTGGAAACACCATATATTTT. This chain connects TRBV9 to TRBJ1-3; D perhaps matches TRBD1 (6 bases). The CDR3 totals 15 residues. Trimming removed 4 bases at V and 0 bases at J, with 11 bases between. Germline CDR1 is SGDLS and CDR2 is YYNGEE.

This sequence joins TRBV28 and TRBJ2-7; 8 nucleotides agree with TRBD1. This CDR3 has 14 amino acids. Germline loops: CDR1 MDHEN, CDR2 SYDVKM. After removal of 6 bases from V and 2 bases from J, the junction contained 6 bases not matched to a gene. The CDR3 loop reads CASSQGQATYEQYF. DNA of the CDR3: TGTGCCAGCAGCCAGGGACAGGCCACCTACGAGCAGTACTTC.

V usage is TRBV4-1 and J usage is TRBJ2-1, with 8 positions matching TRBD2. This CDR3 has 15 amino acids. V shed 1 base and J 5 bases; nucleotides not matched to a gene: 4. Germline V CDR1 and CDR2: MGHRA, YSYEKL. CDR3 sequence: CASSQVGRGDNEQFF. CDR3 DNA: TGCGCCAGCAGCCAAGTCGGGAGGGGTGACAATGAGCAGTTCTTC.

As DNA, the CDR3 is TGTGCCAGCAGCTTACAGGGGGACTATGGCTACACCTTC. Its protein product is CASSLQGDYGYTF. The chain is built from TRBV7-9 and TRBJ1-2, with 7 positions matching TRBD1. This CDR3 is built from 13 residues. With V trimmed by 2 bases and J by 3 bases, 0 bases remained unmatched. CDR1 SEHNR and CDR2 FQNEAQ come from the germline V gene (reference sequence).

V and J are TRBV14 and TRBJ2-5; 8 bases align to TRBD1. This CDR3 spans 13 amino acids. Germline CDR1 is SGHDN and CDR2 is FVKESK. The J segment lost 2 bases and the V segment lost 4 bases, leaving 0 bases of the junction unmatched. CDR3 protein: CASSRTGQETQYF. For the CDR3, the DNA is TGTGCCAGCAGCCGGACAGGGCAAGAGACCCAGTACTTC.

This clone appeared once. V usage is TRBV5-8 and J usage is TRBJ2-5; 13 bases fit TRBD2. The CDR3 has 16 amino acids. Germline values: CDR1 SGHTS, CDR2 YDEGEE. The ends lost 4 bases at V and 5 bases at J; junction bases unmatched: 8. The CDR3 protein is CASSPGTSGARETQYF. In DNA, the CDR3 is TGTGCCAGCAGCCCCGGGACTAGCGGGGCCCGGGAGACCCAGTACTTC.

V is TRBV28 and J is TRBJ1-2, with 7 positions matching TRBD1. Germline trimming cut 5 bases from V and 2 bases from J; bases unmatched to any gene: 8. The germline CDR1 and CDR2 sequences are MDHEN and SYDVKM. This CDR3 contains 15 residues. DNA of the CDR3: TGTGCCAGCAGTCTTACCGGGACAGCCAACTATGGCTACACCTTC. Amino acids: CASSLTGTANYGYTF.

The genes are TRBV7-9 and TRBJ2-1; perhaps TRBD2 as D (7 bases). From germline, CDR1 is SEHNR and CDR2 FQNEAQ (reference sequence). V shed 6 bases and J shed 7 bases, with 19 bases lying between them. The CDR3 has 15 residues. The CDR3 sequence is CASSSFLGGHNEQFF. Written as DNA, the CDR3 is TGTGCCAGCAGTTCCTTTCTCGGGGGGCATAATGAGCAGTTCTTC.

CDR3 residues: CASSPIRGYRTEAFF. Here the CDR3 DNA reads TGTGCCAGCAGCCCTATCAGGGGGTATCGGACTGAAGCTTTCTTT. The J gene is TRBJ1-1, the V gene TRBV7-6, with TRBD1 matching 7 bases. J gave up 5 bases and V 5 bases, and 11 bases lay outside the gene matches. CDR3 length equals 15 residues. The V gene's germline CDR1 is SGHVS and CDR2 FNYEAQ.